These 4 T cell receptor beta chains originate from one sample sequenced in a study of blood T cell repertoires in COVID-19. Profiling relied on immunoSEQ multiplex PCR, and the TCRdb table lists in-frame clones only, not all of them. The sample gives 20,000 to 25,000 clones, 90% of which show up once; about a sixth is in the top ten. Sample: peripheral blood. The receptors stem from a human donor in a cohort sampled during active COVID-19.

The chain recombines TRBV7-2 with TRBJ2-5; 9 nucleotides agree with TRBD2. The CDR3 runs 16 residues. The J segment lost 2 bases and the V segment lost 5 bases, leaving 9 bases of the junction unmatched. The V gene's germline CDR1 is SGHTA and CDR2 FQGNSA. CDR3 sequence reads: CASSRRASGAQETQYF. The CDR3 DNA follows: TGTGCCAGCAGCAGACGGGCTAGCGGGGCTCAAGAGACCCAGTACTTC.

This chain joins TRBV3-1 (or the pseudogene TRBV3-2) and TRBJ2-1; TRBD2 matches 8 bases. Germline V gene sequence: CDR1 LGHDT, CDR2 YNNKEL (reference sequence). J gave up 7 bases and V 1 base, and 6 bases lay outside the gene matches. The CDR3 is made up of 15 amino acids. CDR3 in amino acids: CASSQARGGLNEQFF. CDR3 DNA sequence: TGTGCCAGCAGCCAAGCCCGGGGGGGCTTGAATGAGCAGTTCTTC.

The rearrangement uses TRBV7-7 and TRBJ1-2; the D is unclear. CDR3 length: 13 amino acids. Germline CDR1 reads SSHAT; CDR2 reads FNYEAQ (reference sequence). V was pared by 2 bases and J by 3 bases, with 7 bases between. The CDR3 sequence: CASSLITDYGYTF. In DNA form, the CDR3 reads TGTGCCAGCAGCTTAATCACAGACTATGGCTACACCTTC.

The V call is TRBV18, the J call TRBJ1-5; D possibly corresponds to TRBD1 (6 bases). V dropped 2 bases and J dropped 5 bases, with 16 bases sitting between them. Germline CDR1 and CDR2: KGHSH and LQKENI. This CDR3 spans 16 amino acids. The CDR3 loop reads CASSPSGGYGDQPQHF. The CDR3 bases are TGTGCCAGCTCACCATCGGGGGGCTATGGGGATCAGCCCCAGCATTTT. Variable domain in full (rest from reference TRBV18 and TRBJ1-5): NAGVMQNPRHLVRRRGQEARLRCSPMKGHSHVYWYRQLPEEGLKFMVYLQKENIIDESGMPKERFSAEFPKEGPSILRIQQVVRGDSAAYFCASSPSGGYGDQPQHFGDGTRLSIL.